The sequence of this T cell receptor beta chain was determined in a study of T cell repertoires in ileal Crohn's disease. Overall study context: Around 40% were active smokers at surgery; median disease duration was nearly eight years. Operated complications were stricturing disease (around 61%) and penetrating disease (approximately 39%).

This clone was found once. The antigen is not known. Produced via immunoSEQ multiplex PCR; TCRdb's table is partial and in-frame only. The sample yields over 4,500 clones, around 80% seen once. The CDR3 loop spans 13 amino acids. CDR1 is LNHDA and CDR2 is SQIVND in the germline V gene (reference sequence). Trimming pared 6 bases from V and 7 bases from J, leaving 15 bases between. Study-level findings and limits: All patients with clonality above 26.8% had endoscopic recurrence. Compared with CD4 T cells, sorted CD8 cells carried more expanded clones.

The source is an adult with Crohn's disease. The source material was ileal tissue. The rearrangement joins TRBV19 to TRBJ1-2, with a weak D call TRBD1 (6 bases). The CDR3 reads CASSPTGSSGYTF. The CDR3 coding sequence is TGTGCCAGTAGCCCTACAGGGTCAAGTGGCTACACCTTC.